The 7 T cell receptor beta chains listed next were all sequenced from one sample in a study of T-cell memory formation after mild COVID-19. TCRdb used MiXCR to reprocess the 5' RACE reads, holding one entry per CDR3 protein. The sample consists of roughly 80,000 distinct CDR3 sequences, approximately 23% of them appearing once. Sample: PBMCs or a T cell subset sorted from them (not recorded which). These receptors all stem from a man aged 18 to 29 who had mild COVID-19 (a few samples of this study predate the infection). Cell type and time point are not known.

The CDR3 loop reads CASSRNEKLFF. The CDR3 DNA sequence: TGTGCCAGCAGTAGAAATGAAAAACTGTTTTTT. The genes are TRBV28 and TRBJ1-4; D ambiguous. CDR3 length: 11 residues. V gave up 5 bases and J gave up 5 bases, with 3 bases separating them. The germline V gene has CDR1 MDHEN and CDR2 SYDVKM. Full variable domain (outside the CDR3, taken from reference TRBV28 and TRBJ1-4): DVKVTQSSRYLVKRTGEKVFLECVQDMDHENMFWYRQDPGLGLRLIYFSYDVKMKEKGDIPEGYSVSREKKERFSLILESASTNQTSMYLCASSRNEKLFFGSGTQLSVL.

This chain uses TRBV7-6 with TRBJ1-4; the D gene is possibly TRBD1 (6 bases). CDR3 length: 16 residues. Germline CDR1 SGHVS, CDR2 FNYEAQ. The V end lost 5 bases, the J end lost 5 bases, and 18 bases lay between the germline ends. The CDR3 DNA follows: TGTGCCAGCAGCCTCACAGGGCCGCGGGGGAATGAAAAACTGTTTTTT. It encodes CASSLTGPRGNEKLFF.

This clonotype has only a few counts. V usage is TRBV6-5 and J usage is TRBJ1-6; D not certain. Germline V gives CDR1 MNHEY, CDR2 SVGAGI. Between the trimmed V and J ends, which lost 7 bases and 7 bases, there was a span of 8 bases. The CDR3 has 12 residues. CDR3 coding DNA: TGTGCCAGCACCTCTAGCAATTCACCCCTCCACTTT. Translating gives CASTSSNSPLHF.

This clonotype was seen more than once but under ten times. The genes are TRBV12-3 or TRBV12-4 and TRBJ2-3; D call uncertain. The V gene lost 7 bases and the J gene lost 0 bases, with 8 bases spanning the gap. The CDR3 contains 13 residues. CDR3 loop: CASTVYSTDTQYF. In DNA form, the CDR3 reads TGTGCCAGCACCGTGTACAGCACAGATACGCAGTATTTT.

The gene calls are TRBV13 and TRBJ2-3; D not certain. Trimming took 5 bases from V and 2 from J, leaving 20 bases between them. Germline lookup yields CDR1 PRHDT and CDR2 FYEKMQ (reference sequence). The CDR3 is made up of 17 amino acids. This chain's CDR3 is CASSQFLAGAYTDTQYF. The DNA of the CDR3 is TGTGCCAGCAGCCAATTTCTTGCAGGCGCATACACAGATACGCAGTATTTT.

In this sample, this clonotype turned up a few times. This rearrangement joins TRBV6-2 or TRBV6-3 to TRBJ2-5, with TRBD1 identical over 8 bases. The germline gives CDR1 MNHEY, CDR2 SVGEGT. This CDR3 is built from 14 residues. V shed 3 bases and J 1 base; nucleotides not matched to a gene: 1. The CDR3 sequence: CASSYGTGQETQYF. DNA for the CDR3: TGTGCCAGCAGTTATGGGACAGGCCAAGAGACCCAGTACTTC.

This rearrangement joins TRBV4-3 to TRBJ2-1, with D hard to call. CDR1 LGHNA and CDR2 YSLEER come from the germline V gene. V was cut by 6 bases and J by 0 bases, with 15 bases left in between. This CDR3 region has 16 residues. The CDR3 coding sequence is TGCGCCAGCAGTCCGGACGGCGTAAGCTCCTACAATGAGCAGTTCTTC. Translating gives CASSPDGVSSYNEQFF.